A selection of T cell receptor beta chains follows, all from one sample in a study of shared clonotypes between healthy human individuals. Assay: immunoSEQ multiplex PCR; the TCRdb copy retains only in-frame clones and omits some. The table shows approximately 1,500,000 clones, with roughly 96% occurring only once. The sequencing sample was made of naive CD4+ T cells sorted from blood. The receptors originated from a man in his thirties or forties in good health. Each CDR3 is given with its conserved first and last residue. Each record gives: D gene, J gene, V gene, clone size, CDR3 DNA, CDR3 protein. A D gene is named only where the DNA matches it firmly. Clone size is stated in some rows and not others, as once, few, many or a class when expanded.

d_call: TRBD2; j_call: TRBJ2-2; v_call: TRBV10-2; clone_size: -; cdr3_nt: TGCGCCAGCAGCCCGGGACTAGGGCCTCCGAACACCGGGGAGCTGTTTTTT; cdr3_aa: CASSPGLGPPNTGELFF
d_call: -; j_call: TRBJ1-2; v_call: TRBV15; clone_size: -; cdr3_nt: TGTGCCACCAGCAGGTACAGGGACCAAGGGGGCTACACCTTC; cdr3_aa: CATSRYRDQGGYTF
d_call: -; j_call: TRBJ2-7; v_call: TRBV11-2; clone_size: few; cdr3_nt: TGTGCCAGCAGCTTACAGGGTTACGAGCAGTACTTC; cdr3_aa: CASSLQGYEQYF
d_call: -; j_call: TRBJ2-5; v_call: TRBV5-4; clone_size: -; cdr3_nt: TGTGCCAGCAGAATGACGCAGGGTAACCAAGAGACCCAGTACTTC; cdr3_aa: CASRMTQGNQETQYF
d_call: TRBD2; j_call: TRBJ2-1; v_call: TRBV27; clone_size: -; cdr3_nt: TGTGCCAGCAAAAACCGACTAGCGGGATTCCAGTACAATGAGCAGTTCTTC; cdr3_aa: CASKNRLAGFQYNEQFF
d_call: -; j_call: TRBJ2-7; v_call: TRBV10-3; clone_size: -; cdr3_nt: TGTGCCATCAGTATTCGCGGGAAGGGATACGAGCAGTACTTC; cdr3_aa: CAISIRGKGYEQYF
d_call: -; j_call: TRBJ2-4; v_call: TRBV7-9; clone_size: -; cdr3_nt: TGTGCCAGCAGCCCCCGCGGGGCGGGAAACATTCAGTACTTC; cdr3_aa: CASSPRGAGNIQYF
d_call: TRBD2; j_call: TRBJ2-2; v_call: TRBV5-4; clone_size: -; cdr3_nt: TGTGCCAGCAGCTTAGCGGGAGAGGGCTGGGAGCTGTTTTTT; cdr3_aa: CASSLAGEGWELFF
d_call: -; j_call: TRBJ1-3; v_call: TRBV30; clone_size: -; cdr3_nt: TGTGCCTGGAGTGCAACAATGTCTGGAAACACCATATATTTT; cdr3_aa: CAWSATMSGNTIYF
d_call: -; j_call: TRBJ2-1; v_call: TRBV7-7; clone_size: -; cdr3_nt: TGTGCCAGCAGCTTGAGTAGCGTCTACAATGAGCAGTTCTTC; cdr3_aa: CASSLSSVYNEQFF
d_call: -; j_call: TRBJ2-6; v_call: TRBV2; clone_size: few; cdr3_nt: TGTGCCAGCAGTGACGTCTCTGGGGCCAACGTCCTGACTTTC; cdr3_aa: CASSDVSGANVLTF
d_call: -; j_call: TRBJ2-2; v_call: TRBV4-3; clone_size: -; cdr3_nt: TGCGCCAGCAGCCAAGACGTCAACAGGAACACCGGGGAGCTGTTTTTT; cdr3_aa: CASSQDVNRNTGELFF
d_call: -; j_call: TRBJ1-2; v_call: TRBV5-4; clone_size: -; cdr3_nt: TGTGCCAGCAGCTTGAGCCCGGGGGGGAACTATGGCTACACCTTC; cdr3_aa: CASSLSPGGNYGYTF
d_call: TRBD2; j_call: TRBJ2-7; v_call: TRBV28; clone_size: -; cdr3_nt: TGTGCCAGCAGTTTATCGGGACTAGCAATGGAGATGTACTTC; cdr3_aa: CASSLSGLAMEMYF
d_call: TRBD2; j_call: TRBJ2-7; v_call: TRBV2; clone_size: -; cdr3_nt: TGTGCCAGCAGTCTACCAGGGACTAGCGGGGACTACGAGCAGTACTTC; cdr3_aa: CASSLPGTSGDYEQYF
d_call: TRBD1; j_call: TRBJ2-7; v_call: TRBV10-1; clone_size: -; cdr3_nt: TGCGCCAGCAGTGGAGGGATAGGGGGCTTTTACGAGCAGTACTTC; cdr3_aa: CASSGGIGGFYEQYF
d_call: TRBD1; j_call: TRBJ2-3; v_call: TRBV11-3; clone_size: once; cdr3_nt: TGTGCCAGCAGCTTAGGACAGGGGGTCACAGATACGCAGTATTTT; cdr3_aa: CASSLGQGVTDTQYF
d_call: -; j_call: TRBJ2-7; v_call: TRBV7-7; clone_size: -; cdr3_nt: TGTGCTAGCAGCTTAGATGGCAGATCTTACGAGCAGTACTTC; cdr3_aa: CASSLDGRSYEQYF
d_call: -; j_call: TRBJ2-1; v_call: TRBV27; clone_size: -; cdr3_nt: TGTGCCAGCACCTTTCTAGGGACCTACAATGAGCAGTTCTTC; cdr3_aa: CASTFLGTYNEQFF
d_call: -; j_call: TRBJ1-5; v_call: TRBV5-1; clone_size: -; cdr3_nt: TGCGCCAGCAGCAAGGGACAACCCAATCAGCCCCAGCATTTT; cdr3_aa: CASSKGQPNQPQHF
d_call: -; j_call: TRBJ1-3; v_call: TRBV7-9; clone_size: -; cdr3_nt: TGTGCCAGCAGCGGAGATACAGGTCTCTACTCTGGAAACACCATATATTTT; cdr3_aa: CASSGDTGLYSGNTIYF
d_call: TRBD1; j_call: TRBJ2-2; v_call: TRBV28; clone_size: -; cdr3_nt: TGTGCCAGCGGACTGACAGGGTCCGGGGAGCTGTTTTTT; cdr3_aa: CASGLTGSGELFF
d_call: -; j_call: TRBJ2-7; v_call: TRBV29-1; clone_size: -; cdr3_nt: TGCAGCGTTCAACTAGCTATCAACTCCTACGAGCAGTACTTC; cdr3_aa: CSVQLAINSYEQYF
d_call: -; j_call: TRBJ2-7; v_call: TRBV9; clone_size: -; cdr3_nt: TGTGCCAGCAGCGTAACGGATTCCTACGAGCAGTACTTC; cdr3_aa: CASSVTDSYEQYF
d_call: TRBD1; j_call: TRBJ1-1; v_call: TRBV7-2; clone_size: -; cdr3_nt: TGTGCCAGCAGGTTTCCAGGGGGCCCCACTGAAGCTTTCTTT; cdr3_aa: CASRFPGGPTEAFF
d_call: -; j_call: TRBJ1-1; v_call: TRBV7-9; clone_size: -; cdr3_nt: TGTGCCAGCAGGAACAGGGAACTTCTCACCGGTGAAGCTTTCTTT; cdr3_aa: CASRNRELLTGEAFF
d_call: -; j_call: TRBJ1-5; v_call: TRBV15; clone_size: -; cdr3_nt: TGTGCCACCAGCAGAGACAGGGGCAAAAGGACCCACAATCAGCCCCAGCATTTT; cdr3_aa: CATSRDRGKRTHNQPQHF
d_call: -; j_call: TRBJ2-1; v_call: TRBV10-3; clone_size: -; cdr3_nt: TGTGCCATCAGTAACGGCCTGGATGAGCAGTTCTTC; cdr3_aa: CAISNGLDEQFF
d_call: TRBD1; j_call: TRBJ2-7; v_call: TRBV11-2; clone_size: -; cdr3_nt: TGTGCCAGCAGCTTTCCCCGGGACAGCGTTTACGAGCAGTACTTC; cdr3_aa: CASSFPRDSVYEQYF
d_call: TRBD2; j_call: TRBJ2-3; v_call: TRBV28; clone_size: -; cdr3_nt: TGTGCCAGCAGTTTTCGGCGGGAGGGAAGCACAGATACGCAGTATTTT; cdr3_aa: CASSFRREGSTDTQYF
d_call: -; j_call: TRBJ2-5; v_call: TRBV5-1; clone_size: -; cdr3_nt: TGCGCCAGCAGAGAGGCAGGGGTTGACGAGACCCAGTACTTC; cdr3_aa: CASREAGVDETQYF
d_call: -; j_call: TRBJ2-6; v_call: TRBV6-6; clone_size: -; cdr3_nt: TGTGCCAGCAGTTACGCTCAGAGGGGGGCCAACGTCCTGACTTTC; cdr3_aa: CASSYAQRGANVLTF
d_call: -; j_call: TRBJ2-1; v_call: TRBV7-2; clone_size: -; cdr3_nt: TGTGCCAGCAGCTTGACCACCTACAATGAGCAGTTCTTC; cdr3_aa: CASSLTTYNEQFF
d_call: -; j_call: TRBJ2-1; v_call: TRBV5-6; clone_size: -; cdr3_nt: TGTGCCAGCAGCCGGATAGTCAAAGGTAATGAGCAGTTCTTC; cdr3_aa: CASSRIVKGNEQFF
d_call: TRBD2; j_call: TRBJ2-2; v_call: TRBV27; clone_size: -; cdr3_nt: TGTGCCAGCAGTTTTATGGTTAGCGGGAGAACCGGGGAGCTGTTTTTT; cdr3_aa: CASSFMVSGRTGELFF
d_call: -; j_call: TRBJ1-1; v_call: TRBV4-1; clone_size: once; cdr3_nt: TGCGCCAGCAGCCAAGCCAAAAACACTGAAGCTTTCTTT; cdr3_aa: CASSQAKNTEAFF
d_call: TRBD2; j_call: TRBJ2-5; v_call: TRBV11-2; clone_size: once; cdr3_nt: TGTGCCAGCAGTTTCTCTAGCGGTCCGCAAGAGACCCAGTACTTC; cdr3_aa: CASSFSSGPQETQYF
d_call: -; j_call: TRBJ2-2; v_call: TRBV4-3; clone_size: once; cdr3_nt: TGCGCCAGCAGCCAAGTTCCAGGCGGGACCGGGGAGCTGTTTTTT; cdr3_aa: CASSQVPGGTGELFF
d_call: TRBD2; j_call: TRBJ2-4; v_call: TRBV27; clone_size: -; cdr3_nt: TGTGCCAGCAGTTCCCCAGCGGGAGTAGCCAAAAACATTCAGTACTTC; cdr3_aa: CASSSPAGVAKNIQYF
d_call: TRBD1; j_call: TRBJ1-5; v_call: TRBV25-1; clone_size: -; cdr3_nt: TGTGCCAGCGGACAGGGGGCTGATCAGCCCCAGCATTTT; cdr3_aa: CASGQGADQPQHF
d_call: -; j_call: TRBJ2-2; v_call: TRBV5-1; clone_size: once; cdr3_nt: TGCGCCAGCAGCTTAGGACAACGGGCGAACACCGGGGAGCTGTTTTTT; cdr3_aa: CASSLGQRANTGELFF
d_call: TRBD2; j_call: TRBJ2-7; v_call: TRBV27; clone_size: once; cdr3_nt: TGTGCCAGCAGTTTAGGTCTAGCGGATCCCTACGAGCAGTACTTC; cdr3_aa: CASSLGLADPYEQYF
d_call: -; j_call: TRBJ2-3; v_call: TRBV7-2; clone_size: -; cdr3_nt: TGTGCCAGCAGCTTAAGGCCCTTCCTAGAGATGGGTGATACGCAGTATTTT; cdr3_aa: CASSLRPFLEMGDTQYF
d_call: TRBD2; j_call: TRBJ2-3; v_call: TRBV2; clone_size: -; cdr3_nt: TGTGCCAGGACTAGCGGTCGCACAGATACGCAGTATTTT; cdr3_aa: CARTSGRTDTQYF
d_call: -; j_call: TRBJ1-5; v_call: TRBV28; clone_size: once; cdr3_nt: TGTGCCAGCAGTTTGTGGGGGTTTAGTCAGCCCCAGCATTTT; cdr3_aa: CASSLWGFSQPQHF